These T cell receptor beta chains were read from a single sample in a study of cytomegalovirus exposure and HLA in healthy donors. Clones were read by immunoSEQ multiplex PCR, and TCRdb kept only the in-frame ones, dropping some. The sample shows some 96,000 clones, approximately 78% of them seen only once. The sequenced material came from PBMCs. Receptors were obtained from a woman aged 60-75 years in good health and CMV-seronegative. Each CDR3 is given with its conserved first and last residue. Each record gives: clone size, D gene, V gene, J gene, CDR3 DNA, CDR3 protein. A D gene is named only where the DNA matches it firmly. Clone size appears in some rows only: once, few, many, or a class for an expanded clone.

clone_size: .; d_call: TRBD1; v_call: TRBV4-1; j_call: TRBJ2-7; cdr3_nt: TGCGCCAGCAGCCAAGCGACAGGGGGGTACGAGCAGTACTTC; cdr3_aa: CASSQATGGYEQYF
clone_size: .; d_call: TRBD1; v_call: TRBV5-6; j_call: TRBJ1-2; cdr3_nt: TGTGCCAGCAGCTTGTCAGGACAGGGACGCTACACCTTC; cdr3_aa: CASSLSGQGRYTF
clone_size: .; d_call: TRBD1; v_call: TRBV4-3; j_call: TRBJ2-7; cdr3_nt: TGCGCCAGCAGCCAAGATCAGGGGGCTCTCGGCGAGCAGTACTTC; cdr3_aa: CASSQDQGALGEQYF
clone_size: medium-sized; d_call: .; v_call: TRBV10-2; j_call: TRBJ2-7; cdr3_nt: TGCGCCAGCAGTGAGCCACCACAGCTTGAGCAGTACTTC; cdr3_aa: CASSEPPQLEQYF
clone_size: .; d_call: TRBD2; v_call: TRBV6-5; j_call: TRBJ2-3; cdr3_nt: TGTGCCAGCAGCCAAGCGGGAGGGTTGCCAGATACGCAGTATTTT; cdr3_aa: CASSQAGGLPDTQYF
clone_size: few; d_call: .; v_call: TRBV7-2; j_call: TRBJ1-3; cdr3_nt: TGTGCCAGCAGCTTATCAGGGTACGGAAACACCATATATTTT; cdr3_aa: CASSLSGYGNTIYF
clone_size: .; d_call: TRBD2; v_call: TRBV7-2; j_call: TRBJ2-3; cdr3_nt: TGTGCCAGCAGCCGACTCTGGGCAGCGGGAGTGACAGATACGCAGTATTTT; cdr3_aa: CASSRLWAAGVTDTQYF
clone_size: .; d_call: .; v_call: TRBV25-1; j_call: TRBJ1-1; cdr3_nt: TGTGCCAGCAGTGAATACGACAGCACTGAAGCTTTCTTT; cdr3_aa: CASSEYDSTEAFF
clone_size: .; d_call: .; v_call: TRBV5-1; j_call: TRBJ1-1; cdr3_nt: TGCGCCAGCAGCTTCCAGGGCGGTAACACTGAAGCTTTCTTT; cdr3_aa: CASSFQGGNTEAFF
clone_size: .; d_call: TRBD1; v_call: TRBV27; j_call: TRBJ1-4; cdr3_nt: TGTGCCAGCAGTTCCCGGACAGGCTGGAATGAAAAACTGTTTTTT; cdr3_aa: CASSSRTGWNEKLFF
clone_size: .; d_call: .; v_call: TRBV5-1; j_call: TRBJ2-3; cdr3_nt: TGCGCCAGCATGTTTCAGGGGCCCACAGATACGCAGTATTTT; cdr3_aa: CASMFQGPTDTQYF
clone_size: .; d_call: .; v_call: TRBV19; j_call: TRBJ1-1; cdr3_nt: TGTGCCAGTAGCGTGAACAGGGACACTGAAGCTTTCTTT; cdr3_aa: CASSVNRDTEAFF
clone_size: .; d_call: TRBD2; v_call: TRBV7-2; j_call: TRBJ2-5; cdr3_nt: TGTGCCAGCAGCCGACTAGCGGGGGGACAAGAGACCCAGTACTTC; cdr3_aa: CASSRLAGGQETQYF
clone_size: .; d_call: .; v_call: TRBV5-1; j_call: TRBJ2-7; cdr3_nt: TGCGCCAGCAGTCGGGACAACTACGAGCAGTACTTC; cdr3_aa: CASSRDNYEQYF
clone_size: .; d_call: .; v_call: TRBV9; j_call: TRBJ2-5; cdr3_nt: TGTGCCAGCAGCATCTCCCCCACGACTGGGACCCAGTACTTC; cdr3_aa: CASSISPTTGTQYF
clone_size: .; d_call: .; v_call: TRBV25-1; j_call: TRBJ1-4; cdr3_nt: TGTGCCAGCAGTGCCTCGACAGGATATGAAAAACTGTTTTTT; cdr3_aa: CASSASTGYEKLFF
clone_size: .; d_call: .; v_call: TRBV6-1; j_call: TRBJ2-7; cdr3_nt: TGTGCCAGCAGTGAAGGGCTCTCCGAGCAGTACTTC; cdr3_aa: CASSEGLSEQYF
clone_size: .; d_call: .; v_call: TRBV10-2; j_call: TRBJ2-5; cdr3_nt: TGCGCCAGCAGCGGGAGCCGAGAGACCCAGTACTTC; cdr3_aa: CASSGSRETQYF
clone_size: few; d_call: TRBD1; v_call: TRBV5-1; j_call: TRBJ2-1; cdr3_nt: TGCGCCAGCAGCGATGGACAGGGTGGTGAGCAGTTCTTC; cdr3_aa: CASSDGQGGEQFF
clone_size: .; d_call: TRBD2; v_call: TRBV18; j_call: TRBJ2-7; cdr3_nt: TGTGCCAGCTCACCCGGCTGGGGACTAGCGGAGAGTTACGAGCAGTACTTC; cdr3_aa: CASSPGWGLAESYEQYF
clone_size: .; d_call: TRBD1; v_call: TRBV28; j_call: TRBJ2-2; cdr3_nt: TGTGCCAGCACTACGGGACAGGGGGCCGGGGAGCTGTTTTTT; cdr3_aa: CASTTGQGAGELFF
clone_size: .; d_call: TRBD1; v_call: TRBV10-3; j_call: TRBJ1-4; cdr3_nt: TGTGCCATCAGCACAGGGGGCTCTAATGAAAAACTGTTTTTT; cdr3_aa: CAISTGGSNEKLFF
clone_size: .; d_call: .; v_call: TRBV5-1; j_call: TRBJ1-1; cdr3_nt: TGCGCCAGCAGCACGACGGGGGGAGGCACTGAAGCTTTCTTT; cdr3_aa: CASSTTGGGTEAFF
clone_size: .; d_call: .; v_call: TRBV15; j_call: TRBJ1-5; cdr3_nt: TGTGCCACCCGCTCGGGATATAGCAATCAGCCCCAGCATTTT; cdr3_aa: CATRSGYSNQPQHF
clone_size: .; d_call: TRBD1; v_call: TRBV30; j_call: TRBJ2-1; cdr3_nt: TGTGCCTGGAGGGACAGGGGATATGAGCAGTTCTTC; cdr3_aa: CAWRDRGYEQFF
clone_size: few; d_call: .; v_call: TRBV15; j_call: TRBJ2-5; cdr3_nt: TGTGCCACCAGCAGTGCCGACGGGAGTGAGACCCAGTACTTC; cdr3_aa: CATSSADGSETQYF
clone_size: .; d_call: TRBD2; v_call: TRBV10-2; j_call: TRBJ2-1; cdr3_nt: TGCGCCAGCAGCTTCAGCGGGGCCTCACCCAATGAGCAGTTCTTC; cdr3_aa: CASSFSGASPNEQFF
clone_size: .; d_call: TRBD1; v_call: TRBV11-2; j_call: TRBJ2-7; cdr3_nt: TGTGCCAGCAGCCTAGGGGACAGGGCCTACGAGCAGTACTTC; cdr3_aa: CASSLGDRAYEQYF
clone_size: .; d_call: TRBD2; v_call: TRBV10-1; j_call: TRBJ2-3; cdr3_nt: TGCGCCAGCAGTGCCGGACTAGCGGACAACACAGATACGCAGTATTTT; cdr3_aa: CASSAGLADNTDTQYF
clone_size: .; d_call: TRBD2; v_call: TRBV30; j_call: TRBJ2-7; cdr3_nt: TGTGCCTGGAGCCTGGGACTAGCGGGCTACGAGCAGTACTTC; cdr3_aa: CAWSLGLAGYEQYF
clone_size: .; d_call: .; v_call: TRBV6-5; j_call: TRBJ1-2; cdr3_nt: TGTGCCAGCGGCGGAGCTACCCGGGGCTACACCTTC; cdr3_aa: CASGGATRGYTF
clone_size: once; d_call: .; v_call: TRBV7-2; j_call: TRBJ1-1; cdr3_nt: TGTGCCAGCAGCTTTTTGGCCAGGTCGAACACTGAAGCTTTCTTT; cdr3_aa: CASSFLARSNTEAFF
clone_size: .; d_call: TRBD1; v_call: TRBV6-6; j_call: TRBJ1-1; cdr3_nt: TGTGCCAGCAGTCGCCCAATAGGACAGGGGTTTGAAGCTTTCTTT; cdr3_aa: CASSRPIGQGFEAFF
clone_size: .; d_call: TRBD1; v_call: TRBV29-1; j_call: TRBJ2-7; cdr3_nt: TGCAGCGTTTTACGAGCCCCTCCGAGGACAGGCACCACCTACGAGCAGTACTTC; cdr3_aa: CSVLRAPPRTGTTYEQYF
clone_size: .; d_call: TRBD1; v_call: TRBV15; j_call: TRBJ2-7; cdr3_nt: TGTGCCACCAGCAGAGTCAGACAGGGAGTCTACGAGCAGTACTTC; cdr3_aa: CATSRVRQGVYEQYF
clone_size: .; d_call: .; v_call: TRBV7-2; j_call: TRBJ2-1; cdr3_nt: TGTGCCAGCAGCCCCCAGAACAATGAGCAGTTCTTC; cdr3_aa: CASSPQNNEQFF
clone_size: .; d_call: TRBD1; v_call: TRBV7-2; j_call: TRBJ1-1; cdr3_nt: TGTGCCAGCAGCATACAGGGGTTGCGCACTGAAGCTTTCTTT; cdr3_aa: CASSIQGLRTEAFF
clone_size: .; d_call: TRBD2; v_call: TRBV14; j_call: TRBJ2-1; cdr3_nt: TGTGCCAGCAGCCAAGGACTAGCGGGCAATGAGCAGTTCTTC; cdr3_aa: CASSQGLAGNEQFF
clone_size: .; d_call: .; v_call: TRBV4-3; j_call: TRBJ2-1; cdr3_nt: TGCGCCAGCAGCCAAGATCAGGCTAGCGCCTACAATGAGCAGTTCTTC; cdr3_aa: CASSQDQASAYNEQFF